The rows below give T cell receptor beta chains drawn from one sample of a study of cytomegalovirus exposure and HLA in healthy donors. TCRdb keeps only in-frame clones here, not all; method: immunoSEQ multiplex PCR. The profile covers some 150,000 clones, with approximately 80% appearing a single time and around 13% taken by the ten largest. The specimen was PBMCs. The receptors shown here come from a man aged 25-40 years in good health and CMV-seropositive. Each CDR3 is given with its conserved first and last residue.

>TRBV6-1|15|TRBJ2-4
CASITQGAGKNIQYF
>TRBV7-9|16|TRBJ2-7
CASSLTRGQSSYEQYF
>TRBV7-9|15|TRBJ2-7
CASSLGQLPFREQYF
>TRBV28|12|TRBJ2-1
CASSSVSCEQFF
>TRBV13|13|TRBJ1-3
CASSSPGGNTIYF
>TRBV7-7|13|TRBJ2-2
CASSPEGVGELFF
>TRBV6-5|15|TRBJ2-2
CASSYSMANTGELFF
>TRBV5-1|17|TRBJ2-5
CASSLGSSGTLQETQYF
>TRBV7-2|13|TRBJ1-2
CASSARTGHGYTF
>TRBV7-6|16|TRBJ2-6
CASSLRGNSGANVLTF
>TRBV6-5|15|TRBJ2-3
CASSLRDPGTDTQYF